This T cell receptor beta chain stems from a study of CXCR3-negative and CXCR3-positive naive CD8 T cells. The wider study: The libraries yielded some 130 million TRB reads, about 1.5 +/- 0.3 million each.

cDNA libraries for TRB were generated by 5' RACE incorporating UMI labels. No DNA is given; TCRdb re-called the 5' RACE reads and lists each CDR3 protein once. The table counts about 81,000 distinct CDR3 sequences; approximately 1.4% lies in the top ten. Points from the study as a whole: After cryopreservation, expression of CXCR3 was partially reduced, and most assays were run with fresh PBMCs. Unlike memory cells, which differed, naive CXCR3-negative and CXCR3-positive cells had similar TRBV-TRBJ usage. Diversity was high in both naive subsets and much lower in memory cells.

This CDR3 region has 12 residues. The germline V gene encodes CDR1 SGHRS and CDR2 YFSETQ. Worth noting for this clonotype: As yet, its antigen is unknown.

Sequencing was done on a sample of naive CXCR3- CD8+ T cells from blood. Subset denoted: CD45RO-CCR7+CD27+CD95- naive CD8+ T cells lacking CXCR3 (TNR3-). The chain carries TRBV5-1 and TRBJ2-1; no DNA is available, so the TRBD2 call from TCRdb remains unchecked. The sequence was collected from a human donor in good health. Some clones in this sample may be carry-over from other donors' samples. The chain's CDR3 is CASSLYWREPFF. Complete variable domain (other parts from reference TRBV5-1 and TRBJ2-1): KAGVTQTPRYLIKTRGQQVTLSCSPISGHRSVSWYQQTPGQGLQFLFEYFSETQRNKGNFPGRFSGRQFSNSRSEMNVSTLELGDSALYLCASSLYWREPFFGPGTRLTVL.